This T cell receptor beta chain was sequenced during a study of cytomegalovirus exposure and HLA in healthy donors. Whole-study findings and limits: Most subjects' HLA-A and HLA-B alleles were reportedly predicted from TCR beta sequences. What was likely a sequencing artifact was a cluster of highly shared sequence variants. With later analysis, a missense DCLRE1C variant became linked to TCR beta V- and J-gene trimming.

For this clone: As yet, its antigen is unknown.

Trimming at V came to 6 bases and at J to 6 bases, leaving 9 bases not matched to a gene. This CDR3 comprises 14 residues. In germline, CDR1 is MNHEY, CDR2 SMNVEV (reference sequence). Primers for the PCR totalled 60 Vbeta and 13 Jbeta. Produced via immunoSEQ multiplex PCR; TCRdb's table is partial and in-frame only. Among around 120,000 clones listed, roughly 80% were seen once. Source material: PBMCs. The chain links TRBV27 to TRBJ2-7, with 9 positions matching TRBD1. The sequence was collected from a man under 40 in good health and CMV-seronegative. The CDR3 DNA sequence: TGTGCCAGCAGCTCAGACAACAGGGGGCTCGAGCAGTACTTC. Amino acids: CASSSDNRGLEQYF.